This TCR beta chain was profiled in a study of cytomegalovirus exposure and HLA in healthy donors. General study findings and limits: Accurate prediction of most subjects' HLA-A and HLA-B alleles from TCR beta sequences was reported.

PCR was performed using 60 Vbeta and 13 Jbeta primers. The assay was immunoSEQ multiplex PCR, and TCRdb's table has in-frame clones only and misses some. The sample consists of about 110,000 clones, about 68% of them appearing once. V lost 2 bases and J lost 11, with 10 bases in between. CDR1 is GTSNPN, CDR2 SVGIG, per germline (reference sequence). The CDR3 contains 12 residues. A remark on this clone: Its target is not known.

The receptor comes from a woman aged 40 to 50 in good health and CMV-seropositive. The V call is TRBV30, the J call TRBJ1-6; D is unclear. Sequences were obtained from PBMCs. The chain's CDR3 is CAWSLANPPLHF. The CDR3 DNA reads as TGTGCCTGGAGTTTGGCAAACCCACCCCTCCACTTT.